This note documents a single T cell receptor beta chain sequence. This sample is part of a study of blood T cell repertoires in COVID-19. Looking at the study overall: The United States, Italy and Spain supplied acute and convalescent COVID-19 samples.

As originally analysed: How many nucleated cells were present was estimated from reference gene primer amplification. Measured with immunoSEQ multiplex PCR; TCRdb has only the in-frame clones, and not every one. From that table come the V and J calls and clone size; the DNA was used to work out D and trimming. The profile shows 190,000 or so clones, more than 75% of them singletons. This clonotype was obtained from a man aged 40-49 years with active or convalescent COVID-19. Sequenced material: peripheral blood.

The CDR3, as DNA: TGTGCCAGCAGAGCCGCGGTCCTTAGCACAGATACGCAGTATTTT. Translated: CASRAAVLSTDTQYF. The V gene is TRBV7-8, the J gene TRBJ2-3; D ambiguous. The CDR3 totals 15 residues. CDR1 and CDR2 (germline): SGHVS, FQNEAQ. V was pared by 6 bases and J by 0 bases, with 13 bases between.